A single sample gave rise to the 15 T cell receptor beta chains below, sequenced in a study of control samples from healthy donors and cancer patients. Sequencing was performed with immunoSEQ multiplex PCR; in TCRdb, only in-frame clones are kept and a portion is missing. The table records about 150,000 clones, roughly 93% of them present only once. Material for sequencing was blood. These receptors were collected from a man between 18 and 29 years old in good health.

The chain is built from TRBV6-6 and TRBJ1-5; 7 bases fit TRBD1. The CDR3 runs 16 residues. V was clipped by 2 bases and J by 2 bases; unmatched bases: 6. Per the germline V gene, CDR1 is MNHNY and CDR2 is SVGAGI (reference sequence). CDR3 residues: CASSYPRTGRNQPQHF. As DNA, the CDR3 is TGTGCCAGCAGTTACCCAAGGACAGGACGCAATCAGCCCCAGCATTTT.

CDR3 DNA: TGTGCCAGTGGGAGGGGAGAGGCAGATACGCAGTATTTT. Its translation is CASGRGEADTQYF. The chain has TRBV6-6 and TRBJ2-3, with 7 bases that match TRBD2. V lost 9 bases and J lost 4; bases outside the gene matches: 7. Germline loops: CDR1 MNHNY, CDR2 SVGAGI (reference sequence). The CDR3 extends over 13 amino acids.

The chain recombines TRBV29-1 with TRBJ2-1, with 9 bases that match TRBD2. From germline, CDR1 is SQVTM and CDR2 ANQGSEA. After removal of 0 bases from V and 9 bases from J, the junction contained 3 bases not matched to a gene. The CDR3 covers 13 residues. The CDR3 DNA is TGCAGCGTTGAAGAAAGGCGGGAGGGTGAGCAGTTCTTC. Translation: CSVEERREGEQFF.

The V call is TRBV3-1 (or the pseudogene TRBV3-2), the J call TRBJ1-6, with TRBD1 matching 9 bases. The V segment lost 5 bases and the J segment 11 bases; nucleotides outside the gene matches: 7. CDR3 length equals 14 residues. Per the germline V gene, CDR1 is LGHDT and CDR2 is YNNKEL (reference sequence). The CDR3 DNA follows: TGTGCCAGCAGCGGGACAGGGAAGCAGGCACCCCTCCACTTT. As protein: CASSGTGKQAPLHF.

This chain uses TRBV2 with TRBJ2-7; 7 positions agree with TRBD1. With V trimmed by 6 bases and J by 2 bases, 7 bases remained unmatched. This CDR3 has 14 amino acids. Germline V gene data show CDR1 as SNHLY and CDR2 as FYNNEI. The CDR3 DNA sequence: TGTGCCAGCAGGGAGACAGGGCTCGCCTACGAGCAGTACTTC. As protein: CASRETGLAYEQYF.

The V gene is TRBV7-8, the J gene TRBJ1-5; D perhaps matches TRBD1 (5 bases). The CDR3 contains 16 residues. CDR1 and CDR2 (germline): SGHVS, FQNEAQ. Trimming cost V 2 bases and J 5 bases, with 16 bases left between them. For the CDR3, the DNA is TGTGCCAGCAGCTTAAGTTGGGGCATCATCGATCAGCCCCAGCATTTT. Its translation is CASSLSWGIIDQPQHF. Combining the CDR3 with reference TRBV7-8 and TRBJ1-5 gives the whole variable domain GAGVSQSPRYKVAKRGQDVALRCDPISGHVSLFWYQQALGQGPEFLTYFQNEAQLDKSGLPSDRFFAERPEGSVSTLKIQRTQQEDSAVYLCASSLSWGIIDQPQHFGDGTRLSIL.

This clone has more than one count but fewer than ten. The V and J genes are TRBV6-5 and TRBJ1-1; maybe TRBD1 (6 bases). CDR1 and CDR2 (germline): MNHEY, SVGAGI. This CDR3 spans 11 amino acids. V dropped 5 bases and J dropped 10 bases, with 11 bases sitting between them. The CDR3 protein is CASSNIRGAFF. The CDR3 DNA reads TGTGCCAGCAGTAATATCAGGGGAGCTTTCTTT.

This chain links TRBV6-2 or TRBV6-3 with TRBJ1-3; D perhaps matches TRBD1 (5 bases). The germline gives CDR1 MNHEY, CDR2 SVGEGT. The CDR3 is made up of 12 amino acids. V was trimmed by 4 bases and J by 4 bases, leaving 5 bases between them. Here the CDR3 reads CASSWGGNTIYF. CDR3 coding DNA: TGTGCCAGCAGTTGGGGCGGAAACACCATATATTTT.

The chain recombines TRBV5-1 with TRBJ2-7; D is possibly TRBD1 or TRBD2 (6 bases each). This CDR3 is built from 16 residues. CDR1 SGHRS and CDR2 YFSETQ come from the germline V gene. Trimming stripped 2 bases from V and 0 bases from J, with 15 bases between. The chain's CDR3 is CASSFVGGPSSYEQYF. Written as DNA, the CDR3 is TGCGCCAGCAGCTTTGTCGGGGGCCCGAGCTCCTACGAGCAGTACTTC.

The V gene is TRBV19, the J gene TRBJ2-1; D might be TRBD1 (6 bases). CDR3 length equals 15 residues. The V end was cut by 3 bases, the J end by 8 bases, with 17 bases between. The germline V gene encodes CDR1 LNHDA and CDR2 SQIVND (reference sequence). CDR3 nucleotides: TGTGCCAGTAGTATTCCAGGGGTACTCCTGGATGAGCAGTTCTTC. Translating gives CASSIPGVLLDEQFF.

V is TRBV5-4 and J is TRBJ2-7; the D gene is possibly TRBD1 (5 bases). Trimming shortened V by 4 bases and J by 6 bases, and 14 bases separated the two germline ends. The germline V gene has CDR1 SGHNT and CDR2 YYREEE (reference sequence). The CDR3 contains 13 residues. Here the CDR3 reads CASSPWVTGEQYF. CDR3 coding DNA: TGTGCCAGCAGCCCGTGGGTAACAGGCGAGCAGTACTTC.

CDR3 DNA: TGTGCCAGCAGTTTAGGTAGGAGGAGCAATCAGCCCCAGCATTTT. Translation gives CASSLGRRSNQPQHF. This chain connects TRBV27 to TRBJ1-5; no definite D call. The CDR3 has 15 amino acids. Trimming cost V 2 bases and J 1 base, with 9 bases left between them. CDR1 is MNHEY and CDR2 is SMNVEV in the germline V gene (reference sequence).

The chain is built from TRBV6-2 or TRBV6-3 and TRBJ2-7; D may be TRBD2 (7 bases). The CDR3 runs to 18 residues. V was pared by 5 bases and J by 0 bases, with 23 bases between. CDR1 MNHEY and CDR2 SVGEGT come from the germline V gene. CDR3 amino acids: CASSRPPGGLPTSYEQYF. As DNA, the CDR3 is TGTGCCAGCAGTCGCCCGCCGGGGGGCCTGCCCACCTCCTACGAGCAGTACTTC.

The genes are TRBV5-1 and TRBJ2-1; 10 bases agree with TRBD2. J was trimmed by 1 base and V by 4 bases; bases with no gene match: 8. The germline CDR1 and CDR2 sequences are SGHRS and YFSETQ. The CDR3 loop spans 17 amino acids. CDR3 in amino acids: CASSPGAGGISYNEQFF. Here the CDR3 DNA reads TGCGCCAGCAGCCCCGGAGCGGGGGGGATTTCCTACAATGAGCAGTTCTTC.

The chain uses TRBV30 and TRBJ1-3; D is unresolved. This CDR3 has 14 residues. V was trimmed by 1 base and J by 0 bases, leaving 7 bases between them. Looked up from germline, CDR1 is GTSNPN and CDR2 is SVGIG (reference sequence). The CDR3 spells CAWSGLNSGNTIYF. As DNA, the CDR3 is TGTGCCTGGAGTGGACTCAACTCTGGAAACACCATATATTTT.